This T cell receptor beta chain originates from a study of vaccination effects on CD4 cells after COVID-19. A note on this clone: The antigen is not known.

Study-level points and caveats: Healthy vaccinees' vaccine-induced clones included only 1 of 255 cross-reacting with common cold coronaviruses.

Antigen-specific CD4+ T cells were expanded (with viral peptide pools) by the ViraFEST assay ahead of sequencing. Following 10 days of culture, CD4+ T cells were isolated. As their vaccination, participants received two doses of either BNT162b2 or mRNA-1273. In germline, CDR1 is SGHTS, CDR2 YDEGEE. J lost 2 bases, V lost 7 bases, and 6 bases had no gene match. The CDR3 is 13 residues long. TCRdb's table, derived via immunoSEQ multiplex PCR, lists solely in-frame clones and lacks some. The repertoire includes 70,000 to 85,000 clones, over 70% of them detected once, and 0.95% to 1.5% sits in the top ten.

The chain combines TRBV5-8 with TRBJ2-7, with TRBD1 identical over 7 bases. This sequence was found in a human donor who received a COVID-19 vaccine. Source: CD4+ T cells from PBMCs cultured with HCoV-229E spike peptides, taken after COVID-19 vaccination. CDR3 protein: CASRDRTTYEQYV. The CDR3 region has the DNA TGTGCCAGCCGGGACAGAACAACCTACGAGCAGTACGTC.